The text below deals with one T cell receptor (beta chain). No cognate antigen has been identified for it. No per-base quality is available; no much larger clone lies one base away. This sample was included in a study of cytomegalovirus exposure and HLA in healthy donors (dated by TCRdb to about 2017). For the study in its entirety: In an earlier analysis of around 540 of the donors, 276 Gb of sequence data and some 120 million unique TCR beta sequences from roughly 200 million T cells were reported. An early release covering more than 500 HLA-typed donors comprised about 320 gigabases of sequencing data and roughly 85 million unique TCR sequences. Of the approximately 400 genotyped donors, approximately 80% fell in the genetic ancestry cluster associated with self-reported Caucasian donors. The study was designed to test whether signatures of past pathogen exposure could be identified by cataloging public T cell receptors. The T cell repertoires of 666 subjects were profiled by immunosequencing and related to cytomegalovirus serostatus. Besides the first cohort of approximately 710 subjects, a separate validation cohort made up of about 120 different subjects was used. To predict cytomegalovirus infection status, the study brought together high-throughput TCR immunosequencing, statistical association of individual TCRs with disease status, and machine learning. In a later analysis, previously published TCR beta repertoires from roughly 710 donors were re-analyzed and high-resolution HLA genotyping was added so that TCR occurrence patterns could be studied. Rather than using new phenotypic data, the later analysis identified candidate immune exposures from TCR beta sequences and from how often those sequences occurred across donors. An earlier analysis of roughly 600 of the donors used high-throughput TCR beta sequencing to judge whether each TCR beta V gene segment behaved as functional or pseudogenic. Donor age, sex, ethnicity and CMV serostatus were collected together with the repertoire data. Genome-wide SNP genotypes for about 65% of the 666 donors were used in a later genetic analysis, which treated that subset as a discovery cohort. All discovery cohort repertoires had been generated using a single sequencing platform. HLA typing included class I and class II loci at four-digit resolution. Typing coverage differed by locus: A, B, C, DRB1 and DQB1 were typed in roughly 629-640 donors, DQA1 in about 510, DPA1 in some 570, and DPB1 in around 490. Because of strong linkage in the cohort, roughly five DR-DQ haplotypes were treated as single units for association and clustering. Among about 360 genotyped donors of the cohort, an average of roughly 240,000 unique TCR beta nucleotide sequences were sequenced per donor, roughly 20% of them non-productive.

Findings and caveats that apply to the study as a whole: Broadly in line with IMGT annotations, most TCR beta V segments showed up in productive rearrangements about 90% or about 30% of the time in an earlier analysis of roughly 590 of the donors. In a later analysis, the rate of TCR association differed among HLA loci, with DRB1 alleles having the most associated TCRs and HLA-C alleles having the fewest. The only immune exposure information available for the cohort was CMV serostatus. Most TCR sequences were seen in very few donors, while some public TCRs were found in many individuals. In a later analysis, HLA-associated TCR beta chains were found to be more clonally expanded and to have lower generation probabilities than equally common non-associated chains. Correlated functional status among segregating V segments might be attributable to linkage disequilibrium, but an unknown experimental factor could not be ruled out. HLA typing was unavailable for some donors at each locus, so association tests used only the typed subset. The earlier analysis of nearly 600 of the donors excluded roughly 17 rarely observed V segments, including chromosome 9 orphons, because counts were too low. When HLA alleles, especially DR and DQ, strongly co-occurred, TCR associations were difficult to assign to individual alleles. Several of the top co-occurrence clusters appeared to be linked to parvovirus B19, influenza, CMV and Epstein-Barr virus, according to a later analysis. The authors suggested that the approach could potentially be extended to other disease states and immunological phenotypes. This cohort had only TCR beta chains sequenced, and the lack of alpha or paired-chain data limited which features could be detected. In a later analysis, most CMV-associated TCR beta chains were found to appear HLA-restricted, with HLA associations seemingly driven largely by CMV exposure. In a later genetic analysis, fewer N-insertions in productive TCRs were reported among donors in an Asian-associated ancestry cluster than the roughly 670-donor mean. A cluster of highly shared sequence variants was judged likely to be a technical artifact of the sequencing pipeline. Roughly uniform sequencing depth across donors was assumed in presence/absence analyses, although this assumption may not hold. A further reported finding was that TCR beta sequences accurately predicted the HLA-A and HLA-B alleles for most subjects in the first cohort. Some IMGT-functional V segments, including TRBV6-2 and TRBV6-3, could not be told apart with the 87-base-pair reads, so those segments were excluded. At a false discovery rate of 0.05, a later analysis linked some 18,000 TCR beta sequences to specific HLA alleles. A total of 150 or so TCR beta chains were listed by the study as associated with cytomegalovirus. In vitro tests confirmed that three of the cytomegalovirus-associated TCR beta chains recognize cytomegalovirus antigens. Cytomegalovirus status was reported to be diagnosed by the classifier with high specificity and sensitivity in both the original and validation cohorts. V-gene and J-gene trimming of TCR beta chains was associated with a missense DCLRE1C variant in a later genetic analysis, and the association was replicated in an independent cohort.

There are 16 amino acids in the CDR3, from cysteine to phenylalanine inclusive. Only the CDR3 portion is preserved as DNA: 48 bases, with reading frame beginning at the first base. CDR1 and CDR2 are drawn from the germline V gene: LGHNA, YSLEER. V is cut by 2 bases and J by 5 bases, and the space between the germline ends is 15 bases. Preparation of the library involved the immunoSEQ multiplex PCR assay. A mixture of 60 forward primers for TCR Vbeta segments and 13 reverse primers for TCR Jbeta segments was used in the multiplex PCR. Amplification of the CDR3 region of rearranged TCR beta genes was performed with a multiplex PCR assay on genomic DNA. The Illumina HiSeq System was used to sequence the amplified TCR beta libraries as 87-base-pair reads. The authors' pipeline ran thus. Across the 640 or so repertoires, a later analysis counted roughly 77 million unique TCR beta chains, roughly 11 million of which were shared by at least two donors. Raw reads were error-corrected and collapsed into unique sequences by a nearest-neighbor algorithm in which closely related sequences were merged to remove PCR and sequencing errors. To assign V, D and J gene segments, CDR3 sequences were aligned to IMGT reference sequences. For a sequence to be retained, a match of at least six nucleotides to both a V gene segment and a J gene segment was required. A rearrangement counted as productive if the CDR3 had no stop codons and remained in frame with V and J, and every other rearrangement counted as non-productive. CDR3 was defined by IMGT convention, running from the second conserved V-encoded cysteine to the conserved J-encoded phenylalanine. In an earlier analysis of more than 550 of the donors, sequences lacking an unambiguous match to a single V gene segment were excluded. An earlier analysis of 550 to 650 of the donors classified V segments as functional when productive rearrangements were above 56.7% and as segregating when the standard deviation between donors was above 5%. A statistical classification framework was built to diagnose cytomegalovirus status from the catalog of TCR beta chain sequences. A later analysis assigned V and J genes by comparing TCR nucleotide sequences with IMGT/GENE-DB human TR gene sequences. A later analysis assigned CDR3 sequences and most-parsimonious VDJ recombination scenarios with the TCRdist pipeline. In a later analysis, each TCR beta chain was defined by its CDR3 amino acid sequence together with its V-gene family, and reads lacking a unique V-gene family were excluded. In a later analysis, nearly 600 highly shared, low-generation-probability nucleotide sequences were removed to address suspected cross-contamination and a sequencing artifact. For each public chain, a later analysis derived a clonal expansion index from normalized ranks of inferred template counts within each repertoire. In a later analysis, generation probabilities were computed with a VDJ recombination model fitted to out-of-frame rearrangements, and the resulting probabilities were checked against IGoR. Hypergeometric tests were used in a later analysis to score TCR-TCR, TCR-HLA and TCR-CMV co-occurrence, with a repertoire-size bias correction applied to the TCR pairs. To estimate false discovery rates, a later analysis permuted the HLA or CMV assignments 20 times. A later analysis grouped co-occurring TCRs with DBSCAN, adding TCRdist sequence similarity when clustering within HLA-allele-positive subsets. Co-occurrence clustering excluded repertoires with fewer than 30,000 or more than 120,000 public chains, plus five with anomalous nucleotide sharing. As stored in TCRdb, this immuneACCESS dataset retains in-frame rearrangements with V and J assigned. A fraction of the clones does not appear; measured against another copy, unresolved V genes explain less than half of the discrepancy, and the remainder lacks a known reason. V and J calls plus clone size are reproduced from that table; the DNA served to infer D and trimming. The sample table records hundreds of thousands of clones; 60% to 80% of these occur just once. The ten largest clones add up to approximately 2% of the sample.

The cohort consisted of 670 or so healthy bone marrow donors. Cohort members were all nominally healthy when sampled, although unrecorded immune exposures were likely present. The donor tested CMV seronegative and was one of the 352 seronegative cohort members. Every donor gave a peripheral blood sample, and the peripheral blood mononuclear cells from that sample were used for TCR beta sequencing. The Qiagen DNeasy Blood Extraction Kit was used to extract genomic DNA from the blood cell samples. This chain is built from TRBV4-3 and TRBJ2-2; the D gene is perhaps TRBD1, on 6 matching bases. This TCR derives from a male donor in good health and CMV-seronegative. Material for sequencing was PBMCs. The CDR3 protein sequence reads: CASSQPRQVGTGELFF. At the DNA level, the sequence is TGCGCCAGCAGCCAACCGCGACAGGTGGGGACCGGGGAGCTGTTTTTT.